This T cell receptor delta chain emerged from a study of γδ T cells in repeated Plasmodium falciparum infection (dated by TCRdb to 2020 to 2022). In the study overall: The natural-infection arm enrolled Malian children exposed to intense seasonal malaria transmission, compared against age and gender matched Australian children. In the study, the shaping of the human gammadelta T cell repertoire by repeated Plasmodium falciparum infection was examined using natural infection in Mali and controlled human malaria infection. Several malaria-naive U.S. adults underwent four controlled human malaria infections by bites from P. falciparum NF54-infected Anopheles stephensi mosquitoes over about 630 days. Samples from controlled-infection subjects were taken at baseline, just before selected infections, and 21 days after each infection. Malian gammadelta TCR repertoires were analysed cross-sectionally in periods with no transmission and longitudinally across episodes of acute febrile malaria.

Paper-wide results and their limitations: Compared with Australian children, Malian children appeared to have Vdelta2-negative gammadelta TCR repertoires that were more clonally expanded, less diverse and less shared. In Vdelta2-negative, largely Vdelta1+, gammadelta TCR repertoires, repeated controlled infections appeared to drive waves of new clonotype selection. Across time and infection, the Vgamma9/Vdelta2+ TCR repertoires showed a highly stable polyclonal makeup, with many TCRgamma sequences overlapping between individuals. Analysis of inter-individual variability in gammadelta T cell responses was limited by the small size of the controlled-infection cohort. The Malian cohort was drawn from a small rural village made up mostly of one ethnic group, which limits generalizability.

Via the germline V gene, CDR1 is TSWWSYY and CDR2 QGS. From cysteine to phenylalanine, the CDR3 is 28 amino acids long. Only the CDR3 portion is preserved as DNA: 84 bases, with reading frame beginning at the first base. Compared with germline, V lacks 0 bases and J lacks 5 bases; bases without a gene match: 40. For bulk TCR repertoire analysis, Vgamma9/Vdelta2+ and Vdelta2-negative gammadelta T cell populations were isolated by flow sorting from peripheral blood mononuclear cells. The library was obtained by multiplex PCR. The sequencer listed for this sample is Illumina MiSeq. Every sorted gammadelta T cell sample had both its TCR gamma (TRG) and TCR delta (TRD) chains sequenced. Under the source paper's analysis protocol: The repertoire analyses used clonotype tree plots, the accumulated frequency of the top 20 clonotypes, and diversity index (DI) and D75 metrics. TCRdb reanalyzed the public reads with the CATT caller, and identical DNA sequences were merged afterwards. These V and J calls originate from TCRdb's pipeline instead of the authors' own analysis. This sample is represented by 45,000 to 60,000 delta-chain clones; 1.5% to 2% of them were singletons. 24% of the sample is in the top ten clones.

Of note for this clone: Its antigen is not yet known. The mismatch at residue 16 between this DNA's translation and the TCRdb protein of a much larger clone likely reflects a read error; the protein shown is translated from the DNA.

The sequencing input was gamma-delta T cells from blood. This TCR was sampled from a pool of human donors (malaria-infected and uninfected, not separated). The chain is assembled from TRDV1 and TRDJ1; 12 junctional bases match TRDD3. The nucleotide sequence is TGTGCTCTTGGGGAACTAGTTTTTATCCCCCGGCCGAGATCCGGCTTTCAACTGGGGGATACTTTCTGGGATAAACTCATCTTT. It translates as CALGELVFIPRPRSGFQLGDTFWDKLIF.